The rows below give T cell receptor beta chains drawn from one sample of a study of blood T cell repertoires in COVID-19. TCRdb keeps only in-frame clones here, not all; method: immunoSEQ multiplex PCR. The sample includes approximately 200,000 clones, about 85% of them seen just once. Input material: peripheral blood. These receptor sequences come from a man aged 40-49 years with acute or convalescent COVID-19. Both conserved end residues are part of each CDR3. A D gene is named only where the DNA matches it firmly. For some rows the clone size is stated as once, few or many, or as a class when expanded; others skip it.

V,size,J,D,DNA,CDR3
TRBV6-2/TRBV6-3,once,TRBJ1-2,.,TGTGCCAGCAGTTGGGGACTGAGTAACGGCTACACCTTC,CASSWGLSNGYTF
TRBV28,.,TRBJ1-5,TRBD1,TGTGCCAGCATCGAGAGTGCCAGGACAGGGACGCGGCAGCCCCAGCATTTT,CASIESARTGTRQPQHF
TRBV9,.,TRBJ2-2,.,TGTGCCAGCAGCGTAGTCCCAACCGGGGAGCTGTTTTTT,CASSVVPTGELFF
TRBV12-3/TRBV12-4,.,TRBJ1-1,.,TGTGCCAGCACGGGACTCCGGAACACTGAAGCTTTCTTT,CASTGLRNTEAFF
TRBV14,.,TRBJ2-5,TRBD2,TGTGCCAGCAGCCCACTTAGAGCGGGACAAGAGACCCAGTACTTC,CASSPLRAGQETQYF
TRBV2,.,TRBJ1-5,.,TGTGCCAGCAGTGGGGACTCGTATCAGCCCCAGCATTTT,CASSGDSYQPQHF
TRBV6-5,.,TRBJ1-2,TRBD1,TGTGCCAGCAGTTACTTAAAACAGGGGCATGGATATGGCTACACCTTC,CASSYLKQGHGYGYTF
TRBV5-4,.,TRBJ1-4,.,TGTGCCAGCAGCCCAGGGGCGGCTAATGAAAAACTGTTTTTT,CASSPGAANEKLFF
TRBV5-1,.,TRBJ2-1,TRBD2,TGCGCCAGCAGCATAGCGGGGGGCCTCAATGAGCAGTTCTTC,CASSIAGGLNEQFF
TRBV19,few,TRBJ1-2,.,TGTGCCAGTACGGGACTCCCTCATGGCTACACCTTC,CASTGLPHGYTF
TRBV2,few,TRBJ1-6,TRBD1,TGTGCCAGCAGCAAAAACGCAGGGGGCGCCCAATCACCCCTCCACTTT,CASSKNAGGAQSPLHF
TRBV10-3,.,TRBJ1-5,.,TGTGCCATCAGTGATTCGGTCGAGAGCCAGCCCCAGCATTTT,CAISDSVESQPQHF
TRBV6-5,.,TRBJ1-5,TRBD1,TGTGCCAGCAGTACAGGGGGCGAGAGCAATCAGCCCCAGCATTTT,CASSTGGESNQPQHF
TRBV3-1/TRBV3-2,.,TRBJ2-3,TRBD2,TGTGCCAGCAGTCGATCTCAGGGACTAGCGGGGGGAGATACGCAGTATTTT,CASSRSQGLAGGDTQYF
TRBV30,.,TRBJ1-1,.,TGTGCCTGGAGGTCGGGGGTGAACACTGAAGCTTTCTTT,CAWRSGVNTEAFF
TRBV6-1,.,TRBJ1-2,.,TGTGCCAGCAGTGAAAAGGGAGGGAAAACCTTC,CASSEKGGKTF
TRBV5-1,.,TRBJ2-7,.,TGCGCCAGCAGCTTGTCGCTAGCCAGCGAGCAGTACTTC,CASSLSLASEQYF
TRBV21-1,.,TRBJ1-3,.,TGTGCCAGCAGCAAAAGGGGTGTCTCTGGAAACACCATATATTTT,CASSKRGVSGNTIYF
TRBV15,.,TRBJ1-5,.,TGTGCCACCAGCAGAGATCGGTTTCAACAGCCCCAGCATTTT,CATSRDRFQQPQHF
TRBV19,.,TRBJ2-7,.,TGTGCCAGTAGTCGGGAACCCTCCTACGAGCAGTACTTC,CASSREPSYEQYF
TRBV9,.,TRBJ1-6,.,TGTGCCAGCAGCGTAGCAACAGGTGGACATTCACCCCTCCACTTT,CASSVATGGHSPLHF
TRBV18,.,TRBJ1-4,.,TGTGCCAGCTCACCGGACAGTGGTAATGAAAAACTGTTTTTT,CASSPDSGNEKLFF
TRBV6-4,once,TRBJ2-7,.,TGTGCCAACCCAGTCGAGCAGTACTTC,CANPVEQYF
TRBV7-8,.,TRBJ2-1,.,TGTGCCAGCAGCCTAGTATATGAGCAGTTCTTC,CASSLVYEQFF
TRBV5-1,.,TRBJ1-3,.,TGCGCCAGCAGCTTGGCCGGCGGAAACTCTGGAAACACCATATATTTT,CASSLAGGNSGNTIYF
TRBV5-1,once,TRBJ1-2,.,TGCGCCAGCAGCTCGACCAGCGGGGGCCCTGTTTATGGCTACACCTTC,CASSSTSGGPVYGYTF
TRBV6-6,.,TRBJ2-7,.,TGTGCCAGCACCCAGAGGGGGGGGTCCTACGAGCAGTACTTC,CASTQRGGSYEQYF
TRBV6-5,.,TRBJ1-2,TRBD1,TGTGCCAGCAGTCTCGACAGGGACTATGGCTACACCTTC,CASSLDRDYGYTF
TRBV28,.,TRBJ1-3,.,TGTGCCAGCAGCAAATCCGGGGGGGTTGGAAACACCATATATTTT,CASSKSGGVGNTIYF
TRBV7-2,few,TRBJ1-5,.,TGTGCCAGCAGTACACAGCTAAATCAGCCCCAGCATTTT,CASSTQLNQPQHF
TRBV6-6,.,TRBJ1-2,TRBD1,TGTGCCAGCAGGATTGGGACAGGGAGCGGCTACACCTTC,CASRIGTGSGYTF
TRBV10-1,.,TRBJ2-5,.,TGCGCCAGCAGCCAGGACAGCATCCAAGAGACCCAGTACTTC,CASSQDSIQETQYF
TRBV28,.,TRBJ2-2,TRBD1,TGTGCCAGCAGCCCGACAGGGGCCGGGGAGCTGTTTTTT,CASSPTGAGELFF
TRBV5-6,.,TRBJ1-1,.,TGTGCCAGCAGCTTGCCGACAGGACCGAACACTGAAGCTTTCTTT,CASSLPTGPNTEAFF
TRBV3-1/TRBV3-2,.,TRBJ2-7,TRBD2,TGTGCCAGCAGCCTAACACTAGCGGGGCACGAGCAGTACTTC,CASSLTLAGHEQYF
TRBV5-1,.,TRBJ2-5,TRBD2,TGCGCCAGCAGCTTTGGACTAGCGGGGGTAGAGGATGGAGAGACCCAGTACTTC,CASSFGLAGVEDGETQYF
TRBV21-1,.,TRBJ2-7,.,TGTGCCAGCAGCAAAGTTCGGCCAGGGGGCACGTACGAGCAGTACTTC,CASSKVRPGGTYEQYF
TRBV19,many,TRBJ2-2,.,TGTGCCAGTAGTACTTCAGGGGCGAACACCGGGGAGCTGTTTTTT,CASSTSGANTGELFF
TRBV28,.,TRBJ1-5,.,TGTGCCAGCAGTTTACGCCAGGGATTAGGCAATCAGCCCCAGCATTTT,CASSLRQGLGNQPQHF
TRBV19,few,TRBJ1-2,.,TGTGCCAGTATAGGTCCCCAGGCACCTCGTGGCTACACCTTC,CASIGPQAPRGYTF
TRBV21-1,.,TRBJ2-2,.,TGTGCCAGCAAGGCGGGAAACACCGGGGAGCTGTTTTTT,CASKAGNTGELFF
TRBV27,.,TRBJ2-5,TRBD2,TGTGCCAGCAGTACCCTCGCTGGGACTAGCGGGGGGTCGAAGACCCAGTACTTC,CASSTLAGTSGGSKTQYF
TRBV4-3,.,TRBJ1-1,.,TGCGCCAGCAGCCAAGATGTAAGGGGGAGAGCTTTCTTT,CASSQDVRGRAFF
TRBV10-1,.,TRBJ2-3,TRBD2,TGCGCCAGCAGTGAGTCGGGACTAGCGGGGGGCACAGATACGCAGTATTTT,CASSESGLAGGTDTQYF
TRBV7-2,.,TRBJ2-7,TRBD2,TGTGCCAGCAGCGGGGGCCCGGGACTAGCGGGGTATGGGGAGCAGTACTTC,CASSGGPGLAGYGEQYF
TRBV5-1,once,TRBJ2-7,.,TGCGCCAGCAGCAGGGACACCCAATACGAGCAGTACTTC,CASSRDTQYEQYF
TRBV15,.,TRBJ2-5,TRBD2,TGTGCCACCAGCAGAGAGCTAGCGGGGCAAGAGACCCAGTACTTC,CATSRELAGQETQYF
TRBV19,.,TRBJ2-7,.,TGTGCCAGTAGTATAGCAGGGATCGCCTACGAGCAGTACTTC,CASSIAGIAYEQYF